Listed below are T cell receptor beta chains from one sample, sequenced in a study of CD8+CD57+ T cells in acquired aplastic anemia. Each CDR3 protein is one row after TCRdb ran MiXCR on the reads. The repertoire holds roughly 150,000 distinct CDR3 sequences, with around half as singletons. Specimen: sorted CD4+, CD8+, or CD8+CD57+ T cells (not recorded which) from PBMCs. Receptors originate from a human donor with aplastic anemia. The CDR3 runs from the conserved cysteine through the conserved F or W. D genes are given only for firm matches. Clone size is shown for a subset of rows, as once, few, many or a class of expanded clone.

TRBV12-5	-	-	TRBJ2-1	CASGLVPPTEQFF
TRBV24-1	-	few	TRBJ2-7	CATSEHRVGFYEQYF
TRBV7-9	-	-	TRBJ2-3	CASSFHGDTQYF
TRBV7-2	TRBD2	many	TRBJ2-3	CASSSRVAGVRDTQYF
TRBV4-1	-	-	TRBJ1-4	CASSQDEGQSEKLFF
TRBV10-3	TRBD1	-	TRBJ1-1	CAIKLDRGNTEAFF
TRBV5-1	-	-	TRBJ1-6	CASSQPGLRSSYNSPLHF
TRBV12-3/TRBV12-4	TRBD2	many	TRBJ2-5	CASSARGGAVAGLETQYF
TRBV5-1	TRBD2	many	TRBJ2-2	CASSLAVAGAGNTGELFF
TRBV7-2	TRBD1	-	TRBJ2-7	CASSQNRGYEQYF
TRBV6-2/TRBV6-3	-	-	TRBJ2-7	CASSLRQPYEQYF
TRBV24-1	TRBD2	-	TRBJ2-3	CATSKGLAGGSTDTQYF
TRBV5-1	TRBD2	many	TRBJ2-3	CASSPGWAGESTDTQYF
TRBV10-3	-	few	TRBJ1-5	CAISDPREDQPQHF
TRBV19	TRBD1	-	TRBJ2-1	CASSPGDRASSFEQFF
TRBV12-3/TRBV12-4	TRBD1	many	TRBJ2-1	CASSSRGQGLFF
TRBV19	-	-	TRBJ1-6	CASRWDANLGNSPLHF
TRBV15	TRBD2	-	TRBJ2-1	CATSRADAGGQFF
TRBV20-1	TRBD2	many	TRBJ2-1	CSAFPSGRSYNEQFF
TRBV25-1	-	many	TRBJ2-1	CASSAYNEQFF
TRBV20-1	TRBD2	few	TRBJ2-1	CSARDRGLAGSNEQFF